The clone carrying this TCR beta chain showed up just a few times. Its target is unknown. The CDR3 consists of 15 residues. Per germline, CDR1 SGHTA and CDR2 FQGNSA. With V trimmed by 3 bases and J by 7 bases, 5 bases remained unmatched. These data are taken from a study of CD8 T cells in ankylosing spondylitis. TCRdb processed the 5' RACE reads anew with MiXCR; each CDR3 protein has one entry. The sample shows around 320,000 distinct CDR3 sequences, roughly 20% of them seen only once. Points from the study as a whole: From matched ankylosing spondylitis synovial fluid, disease-linked clones were reportedly recovered at significantly enriched levels. Clones linked to disease, bearing a CD8+ phenotype, were relatively rare in peripheral blood. A TCR beta motif made of eight highly homologous variants seemed typical of ankylosing spondylitis blood.

The specimen sequenced was blood, either unsorted or a sorted T cell fraction (not recorded which). This TCR came from a female donor with ankylosing spondylitis or in good health (not recorded which). The chain carries TRBV7-2 and TRBJ2-1, with TRBD2 matching 11 bases. CDR3 in amino acids: CASSFLAGGTNEQFF. In DNA form, the CDR3 reads TGTGCCAGCAGCTTCCTAGCGGGAGGTACGAATGAGCAGTTCTTC.